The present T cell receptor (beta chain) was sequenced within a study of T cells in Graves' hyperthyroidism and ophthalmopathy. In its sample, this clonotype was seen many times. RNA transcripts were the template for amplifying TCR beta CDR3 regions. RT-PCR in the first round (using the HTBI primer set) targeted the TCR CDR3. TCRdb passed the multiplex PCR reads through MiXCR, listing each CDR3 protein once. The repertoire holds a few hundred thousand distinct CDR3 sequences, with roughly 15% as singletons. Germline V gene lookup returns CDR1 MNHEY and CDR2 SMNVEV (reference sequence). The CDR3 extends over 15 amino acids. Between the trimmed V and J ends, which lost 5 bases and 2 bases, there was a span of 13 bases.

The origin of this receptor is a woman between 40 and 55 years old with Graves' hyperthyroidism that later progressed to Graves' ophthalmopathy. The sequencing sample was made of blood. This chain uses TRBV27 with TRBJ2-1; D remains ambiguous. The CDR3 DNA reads TGTGCCAGCAGTCTTTTCCTAGGAACCTACAATGAGCAGTTCTTC. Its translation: CASSLFLGTYNEQFF.